The 3 T cell receptor beta chains below come from one sample, sequenced in a study of blood T cell repertoires in COVID-19. Some clones are missing from TCRdb's copy, which holds only in-frame ones; the method was immunoSEQ multiplex PCR. The table lists about 400,000 clones, 88% of them singletons. Sample: PBMCs or T cells enriched from blood (not recorded which). The receptors here all came from a woman aged 35 to 49 with acute COVID-19.

The V call is TRBV9, the J call TRBJ2-3, with 9 nucleotides matching TRBD1. This CDR3 spans 15 amino acids. Trimming removed 0 bases from V and 6 bases from J; junction bases left unmatched: 5. Germline V lookup: CDR1 SGDLS, CDR2 YYNGEE. This CDR3 is CASSVGGQGSDTQYF. CDR3 nucleotide sequence: TGTGCCAGCAGCGTAGGGGGACAGGGATCGGATACGCAGTATTTT. Complete variable domain (other parts from reference TRBV9 and TRBJ2-3): DSGVTQTPKHLITATGQRVTLRCSPRSGDLSVYWYQQSLDQGLQFLIQYYNGEERAKGNILERFSAQQFPDLHSELNLSSLELGDSALYFCASSVGGQGSDTQYFGPGTRLTVL.

The chain couples TRBV9 to TRBJ2-3; no definite D call. Per germline, CDR1 SGDLS and CDR2 YYNGEE. Trimming pared 4 bases from V and 4 bases from J, leaving 7 bases between. The CDR3 is made up of 12 amino acids. The CDR3, as DNA: TGTGCCAGCAGCCGAGATGCAGATACGCAGTATTTT. Amino acids: CASSRDADTQYF. Full variable domain (outside the CDR3, taken from reference TRBV9 and TRBJ2-3): DSGVTQTPKHLITATGQRVTLRCSPRSGDLSVYWYQQSLDQGLQFLIQYYNGEERAKGNILERFSAQQFPDLHSELNLSSLELGDSALYFCASSRDADTQYFGPGTRLTVL.

The V gene is TRBV11-2, the J gene TRBJ1-4; TRBD1 is a possible D gene (6 bases). The germline V gene encodes CDR1 SGHAT and CDR2 FQNNGV. Deletions cut 2 bases from V and 2 bases from J, with 6 bases between. The CDR3 loop spans 14 amino acids. The CDR3 here is CASSLRGTNEKLFF. The CDR3 DNA reads TGTGCCAGCAGCTTAAGGGGGACTAATGAAAAACTGTTTTTT. The variable domain in full, completed from reference TRBV11-2 and TRBJ1-4, reads EAGVAQSPRYKIIEKRQSVAFWCNPISGHATLYWYQQILGQGPKLLIQFQNNGVVDDSQLPKDRFSAERLKGVDSTLKIQPAKLEDSAVYLCASSLRGTNEKLFFGSGTQLSVL.